This entry is about one T cell receptor beta chain. Compared with germline, one end of the junction differs, possibly owing to a read error. The data were taken from a study of blood T cell repertoires in COVID-19. Whole-study context: T cells, B-cell-depleted T cells, or PBMCs provided the cDNA or gDNA that served as material.

Profiling relied on immunoSEQ multiplex PCR, and the TCRdb table lists in-frame clones only, not all of them. Of 170,000 or so clones listed, 88% were seen once; the top ten hold 9%. Donors in Cohort 3 counted as recovered after two negative PCRs, clearance, or symptom resolution. This CDR3 contains 12 residues. The germline V gene has CDR1 MDHEN and CDR2 SYDVKM. Material for sequencing was PBMCs or T cells enriched from blood (not recorded which). The receptor's source is a woman aged 18-35 years who had recovered from COVID-19. V usage is TRBV28 and J usage is TRBJ2-7, with D possibly TRBD2 on 6 matching bases. The CDR3 DNA reads TGTGCCAGCAGCCGTGACTGGTGGGAGGCCTCCTTC. Translated, it gives CASSRDWWEASF.